A selection of T cell receptor beta chains follows, all from one sample in a study of human T cells and chemical hapten exposure. TCRdb redid the calling of the RACE reads with MiXCR, one entry per CDR3 protein. The data show roughly 64,000 distinct CDR3 sequences, over 9% seen once. The sequenced sample was whole blood, obtained in connection with sensitization to the hapten diphenylcyclopropenone (DPC). These receptors came from a woman aged 40 to 50 with alopecia areata. Some clones in this sample may be carry-over from other donors' samples. The CDR3 runs from the conserved cysteine through the conserved F or W. A D gene is named only where the DNA matches it firmly. Only some rows state a clone size, as once, few, many or a class for expanded clones.

NA	TRBJ2-6	TRBV18	many	TGTGCCAGCTCACCCCTCTCTGGGGCCAACGTCCTGACTTTC	CASSPLSGANVLTF
NA	TRBJ2-2	TRBV19	few	TGTGCCAGTAACCTAGAGGGGGTTCAAGGGGAGCTGTTTTTT	CASNLEGVQGELFF
NA	TRBJ2-5	TRBV7-2	many	TGTGCCAGCACAAGAAGGGGGCAAGAGACCCAGTACTTC	CASTRRGQETQYF
NA	TRBJ2-7	TRBV6-5	NA	TGTGCCAGCAGTTACGCGGGAACCTACGAGCAGTACTTC	CASSYAGTYEQYF
NA	TRBJ2-2	TRBV11-2	many	TGTGCCAGCAGCGACTTCTACACCGGGGAGCTGTTTTTT	CASSDFYTGELFF
TRBD2	TRBJ2-1	TRBV12-3/TRBV12-4	many	TGTGCCAGCAGGCGGGGGGACTCCTACAATGAGCAGTTCTTC	CASRRGDSYNEQFF
TRBD1	TRBJ2-1	TRBV5-1	many	TGCGCCAGCAGTCTGCAGGGGGCGCAGTACAATGAGCAGTTCTTC	CASSLQGAQYNEQFF
NA	TRBJ1-6	TRBV14	many	TGTGCCAGCAGCCAAAGGGCAACAGCTAACTATAATTCACCCCTCCACTTT	CASSQRATANYNSPLHF
TRBD2	TRBJ2-4	TRBV27	many	TGTGCCAGCAGTCCAGGGACTAGGGGCGGCATTCAGTACTTC	CASSPGTRGGIQYF
NA	TRBJ1-1	TRBV30	many	TGTGCCTGGAGGACAGTGAACACTGAAGCTTTCTTT	CAWRTVNTEAFF
NA	TRBJ1-5	TRBV27	few	TGTGCCAGCAGTCCCTATCAGGGTCCTCAGCCCCAGCATTTT	CASSPYQGPQPQHF
NA	TRBJ2-6	TRBV20-1	NA	TGCAGTGCTAGAGACGGGAGCTCTGGGGCCAACGTCCTGACTTTC	CSARDGSSGANVLTF
NA	TRBJ2-7	TRBV29-1	few	TGCAGCGTTGAAGGGCCGGGACAGCGGGCCTACGAGCAGTACTTC	CSVEGPGQRAYEQYF
TRBD2	TRBJ2-1	TRBV25-1	NA	TGTGCCACGAGACTAGCGGGGACGTCCTACAATGAGCAGTTCTTC	CATRLAGTSYNEQFF
NA	TRBJ1-1	TRBV6-4	NA	TGTGCCAGCAGTGAGGAACCTAACTTGCGCACTGAAGCTTTCTTT	CASSEEPNLRTEAFF
NA	TRBJ1-1	TRBV6-4	NA	TGTGCCAGCAGTGACTCGAGTGGAGGGAACACTGAAGCTTTCTTT	CASSDSSGGNTEAFF
TRBD2	TRBJ2-3	TRBV19	few	TGTGCCAGTAGCCAAGACCGCGGGGGTGGCACAGATACGCAGTATTTT	CASSQDRGGGTDTQYF
TRBD2	TRBJ2-3	TRBV7-2	few	TGTGCCAGCAGCTTAGAAGGGTGGCTAGCGGGAGGGCCCAGCACAGATACGCAGTATTTT	CASSLEGWLAGGPSTDTQYF
NA	TRBJ2-1	TRBV6-5	NA	TGTGCCAGCATGGAGGTTTCGGGGGACAATGAGCAGTTCTTC	CASMEVSGDNEQFF
TRBD1	TRBJ2-7	TRBV20-1	NA	TGCAGTGCTAGAGATCTTTTCGGGGGACAGGGCCGCTACGAGCAGTACTTC	CSARDLFGGQGRYEQYF
TRBD2	TRBJ2-5	TRBV5-1	NA	TGCGCCAGCAGCCCCCAATGGACTAGCGGGAGAGGAGAGACCCAGTACTTC	CASSPQWTSGRGETQYF
NA	TRBJ1-6	TRBV28	NA	TGTGCCAGCAGTCCCACCCCCCGCACCTATAATTCACCCCTCCACTTT	CASSPTPRTYNSPLHF
NA	TRBJ1-1	TRBV12-3/TRBV12-4	few	TGTGCCAGCAGCTCTACGCTACGTAATAGGAACGCTGAAGCTTTCTTT	CASSSTLRNRNAEAFF
NA	TRBJ2-4	TRBV2	many	TGTGCCAGCGCCGGGCTATCCGGGGCCAAAAACATTCAGTACTTC	CASAGLSGAKNIQYF
NA	TRBJ2-1	TRBV6-2/TRBV6-3	NA	TGTGCCAGCAGCGTTACTAGTAACAATGAGCAGTTCTTC	CASSVTSNNEQFF
NA	TRBJ2-2	TRBV18	many	TGTGCCAGCTCACCACCGTCCGGCAGGGGCGTTGGCGGGGAGCTGTTTTTT	CASSPPSGRGVGGELFF
TRBD1	TRBJ1-6	TRBV6-5	few	TGTGCCAGCAGCTCTCCGGGACAGGTCGGCTCACCCCTCCACTTT	CASSSPGQVGSPLHF
TRBD2	TRBJ2-1	TRBV6-6	NA	TGTGCCAGCAGCCACGGACTAGCGGACTCCTACAATGAGCAGTTCTTC	CASSHGLADSYNEQFF
NA	TRBJ2-1	TRBV10-2	many	TGCGCCAGCAGTGAACGGGGTCCCTACAATGAGCAGTTCTTC	CASSERGPYNEQFF
TRBD1	TRBJ1-5	TRBV27	NA	TGTGCCAGCAGTGCCCGACAGGGGGATCAGCCCCAGCATTTT	CASSARQGDQPQHF
NA	TRBJ1-5	TRBV6-4	few	TGTGCCAGCAGTGCTGGTCCCTATCAGCCCCAGCATTTT	CASSAGPYQPQHF
NA	TRBJ2-2	TRBV6-2/TRBV6-3	many	TGTGCCAGCACCCCGATCAACACCGGGGAGCTGTTTTTT	CASTPINTGELFF
TRBD2	TRBJ2-1	TRBV7-2	few	TGTGCCAGCAGCCCCCTCCGTGGGACTAGCGGAAATGAGCAGTTCTTC	CASSPLRGTSGNEQFF
NA	TRBJ1-5	TRBV6-1	many	TGTGCCAGCAGTGAAGAGAGTTGGGTTAGCAATCAGCCCCAGCATTTT	CASSEESWVSNQPQHF
NA	TRBJ2-3	TRBV7-8	many	TGTGCCAGCACAATTTTCGCCAGCAGCGATACGCAGTATTTT	CASTIFASSDTQYF
NA	TRBJ2-3	TRBV7-2	NA	TGTGCCAGCAGCCCTAGACAGGGAGGCAGCACAGATACGCAGTATTTT	CASSPRQGGSTDTQYF
NA	TRBJ2-1	TRBV29-1	NA	TGCAGCGTTGGTCCGGGGCCTTACAATGAGCAGTTCTTC	CSVGPGPYNEQFF
TRBD2	TRBJ2-5	TRBV7-2	few	TGTGCCAGCAGCTTGGGACTAGCGGGCGAACAAGAGACCCAGTACTTC	CASSLGLAGEQETQYF
NA	TRBJ1-2	TRBV7-9	many	TGTGCCAGCAGCCCCCTTTTCGACGCCTATGGCTACACCTTC	CASSPLFDAYGYTF
NA	TRBJ2-3	TRBV28	NA	TGTGCCAGCAGTTTTCAGGGGAAGGAGGATACGCAGTATTTT	CASSFQGKEDTQYF
NA	TRBJ1-3	TRBV6-1	few	TGTGCCAGCAGTACAGACAGGTTCGGAAACACCATATATTTT	CASSTDRFGNTIYF
NA	TRBJ1-1	TRBV20-1	many	TGCAGTGCGTCCCGGGGGGGCACTGAAGCTTTCTTT	CSASRGGTEAFF
NA	TRBJ2-5	TRBV29-1	NA	TGCAGCGTTGCACAGGGTCAAGAGACCCAGTACTTC	CSVAQGQETQYF
NA	TRBJ1-4	TRBV18	many	TGTGCCAGCTCACCACCGGACGGCAGGGAAAAACTGTTTTTT	CASSPPDGREKLFF
NA	TRBJ2-5	TRBV6-5	NA	TGTGCCAGCAGTTACTCTGGTGTGGGGGAGACCCAGTACTTC	CASSYSGVGETQYF
NA	TRBJ1-2	TRBV7-2	few	TGTGCCAGCAGGGCGGACAGTGGCTACACCTTC	CASRADSGYTF
TRBD1	TRBJ2-5	TRBV10-3	NA	TGTGCCATCAGTGGGAACAGGGGGCCAGAGACCCAGTACTTC	CAISGNRGPETQYF
NA	TRBJ2-2	TRBV7-9	few	TGTGCCAGCAGCTTATTCGGTAGCGGGGAGCTGTTTTTT	CASSLFGSGELFF
NA	TRBJ2-2	TRBV11-2	many	TGTGCCAGCAGCTTAATTCAGGGGAACACCGGGGAGCTGTTTTTT	CASSLIQGNTGELFF
NA	TRBJ2-2	TRBV28	few	TGTGCCAGCAGCCCCCTTAGGGGCAGCTATGATGGCGGGGAGCTGTTTTTT	CASSPLRGSYDGGELFF
NA	TRBJ1-1	TRBV10-3	many	TGTGCCATCAGTGAAAGTCAGGGAACGGCTTTCTTT	CAISESQGTAFF
TRBD2	TRBJ2-7	TRBV20-1	many	TGCAGTGCTAGGGGACTAGCGGGAGTAAGCCACGAGCAGTACTTC	CSARGLAGVSHEQYF
NA	TRBJ2-3	TRBV6-5	few	TGTGCCAGCAACATGGGGGGACGCACAGATACGCAGTATTTT	CASNMGGRTDTQYF